Each of the 29 T cell receptor beta chains below was sequenced from the same sample in a study of blood T cell repertoires in COVID-19. Using immunoSEQ multiplex PCR, the repertoire was profiled, and TCRdb retains in-frame clones only, with some absent. In the table there are some 70,000 clones, 70% to 85% of which are singletons. The sequenced material came from peripheral blood. These receptors all stem from a man in his 60s with acute or convalescent COVID-19.

The rearrangement uses TRBV2 and TRBJ1-5; D call uncertain. Trimming took off 9 bases at V and 3 bases at J, with 9 bases between the two ends. The CDR3 loop spans 12 amino acids. Germline values: CDR1 SNHLY, CDR2 FYNNEI. The CDR3 sequence is CASRLDNQPQHF. Here the CDR3 DNA reads TGTGCCAGTAGACTTGACAATCAGCCCCAGCATTTT. The whole variable domain, remainder taken from reference TRBV2 and TRBJ1-5, is EPEVTQTPSHQVTQMGQEVILRCVPISNHLYFYWYRQILGQKVEFLVSFYNNEISEKSEIFDDQFSVERPDGSNFTLKIRSTKLEDSAMYFCASRLDNQPQHFGDGTRLSIL.

This chain uses TRBV6-5 with TRBJ2-5; D remains unclear. Deletions cut 6 bases from V and 1 base from J, with 9 bases between. The germline gives CDR1 MNHEY, CDR2 SVGAGI. The CDR3 extends over 13 amino acids. This CDR3 is CASRANLQETQYF. CDR3 nucleotides: TGTGCCAGCAGGGCCAATCTCCAAGAGACCCAGTACTTC.

The rearrangement joins TRBV6-2 or TRBV6-3 to TRBJ2-7, with a possible D match to TRBD2 (5 bases). Trimming removed 1 base at V and 7 bases at J, with 11 bases between. This CDR3 region has 13 residues. Germline V gene data show CDR1 as MNHEY and CDR2 as SVGEGT. The chain's CDR3 is CASSYFSSGEQYF. In DNA, the CDR3 is TGTGCCAGCAGTTACTTTTCATCGGGGGAGCAGTACTTC.

The chain is built from TRBV30 and TRBJ2-5; D may be TRBD2 (6 bases). This CDR3 region has 13 residues. The V gene lost 0 bases and the J gene lost 5 bases, with 10 bases spanning the gap. Per germline, CDR1 GTSNPN and CDR2 SVGIG (reference sequence). This chain's CDR3 is CAWSVLAGETQYF. CDR3 DNA: TGTGCCTGGAGTGTACTCGCGGGGGAGACCCAGTACTTC.

The chain joins TRBV12-5 to TRBJ2-3, with D unresolved. V was shortened by 2 bases and J by 2 bases, with 17 bases between the two germline ends. CDR3 length equals 17 residues. The V gene's germline CDR1 is LGHNT and CDR2 FRNRAP. As DNA, the CDR3 is TGTGCTAGTGGTTTGTTAGTTGGTGTTGTAGTCACAGATACGCAGTATTTT. It codes for CASGLLVGVVVTDTQYF. The entire variable domain, with the rest obtained from reference TRBV12-5 and TRBJ2-3, is as follows: DARVTQTPRHKVTEMGQEVTMRCQPILGHNTVFWYRQTMMQGLELLAYFRNRAPLDDSGMPKDRFSAEMPDATLATLKIQPSEPRDSAVYFCASGLLVGVVVTDTQYFGPGTRLTVL.

The chain combines TRBV19 with TRBJ2-7, with D possibly being TRBD1 (6 bases). The CDR3 loop spans 15 amino acids. V lost 5 bases to trimming and J lost 6 bases, with 20 bases between them. In germline, CDR1 is LNHDA, CDR2 SQIVND (reference sequence). CDR3 in DNA: TGTGCCAGTAGTGTTACAGGGTCCAGGAAGGGCGAGCAGTACTTC. This gives the protein CASSVTGSRKGEQYF.

The chain employs TRBV19 and TRBJ1-5; D may be TRBD1 (6 bases). Trimming left V 4 bases short and J 4 bases short, with 17 bases between. CDR3 length equals 16 residues. Germline V gives CDR1 LNHDA, CDR2 SQIVND (reference sequence). CDR3 sequence reads: CASSKGEALGNQPQHF. Here the CDR3 DNA reads TGTGCCAGTAGTAAGGGGGAAGCCTTAGGGAATCAGCCCCAGCATTTT.

This chain uses TRBV9 with TRBJ1-6; 9 bases are shared with TRBD1. There are 14 residues in the CDR3. After removal of 3 bases from V and 11 bases from J, the junction contained 6 bases not matched to a gene. CDR1 is SGDLS, CDR2 YYNGEE, per germline. CDR3 residues: CASSETGGTTPLHF. As DNA, the CDR3 is TGTGCCAGCAGCGAGACAGGGGGAACGACACCCCTCCACTTT.

The chain uses TRBV20-1 and TRBJ2-1; TRBD1 is a possible D gene (6 bases). CDR3 size: 15 residues. The germline V gene encodes CDR1 DFQATT and CDR2 SNEGSKA (reference sequence). The V and J ends lost 3 bases and 3 bases respectively, with 15 bases between them. CDR3 DNA: TGCAGTGCTAGTTCTAGGGGGAGTGTCTACAATGAGCAGTTCTTC. It specifies CSASSRGSVYNEQFF.

V usage is TRBV2 and J usage is TRBJ2-1; TRBD1 aligns across 7 bases. Germline V gives CDR1 SNHLY, CDR2 FYNNEI. The CDR3 runs 12 residues. J gave up 10 bases and V 6 bases, and 6 bases lay outside the gene matches. Here the CDR3 reads CASSLQGWEQFF. For the CDR3, the DNA is TGTGCCAGCAGCCTACAGGGGTGGGAGCAGTTCTTC.

This rearrangement joins TRBV9 to TRBJ1-3, with 8 bases lining up with TRBD1. Germline V CDR1 and CDR2: SGDLS, YYNGEE. The CDR3 runs 18 residues. The junction had 12 bases not matched to a gene; V was cut back by 2 bases and J by 2 bases. CDR3 nucleotides: TGTGCCAGCAGCGTTTCCCATAACAGGGGGAATGCTGGAAACACCATATATTTT. Translating gives CASSVSHNRGNAGNTIYF.

V and J are TRBV6-6 and TRBJ1-2, with 10 bases identical to TRBD1. Germline values: CDR1 MNHNY, CDR2 SVGAGI (reference sequence). V lost 5 bases to trimming and J lost 2 bases; unmatched junction nucleotides: 2. The CDR3 runs to 14 residues. The CDR3, as DNA: TGTGCCAGCAGTACGGGACAGGGGAACTATGGCTACACCTTC. Protein product: CASSTGQGNYGYTF.

This clone was observed a handful of times. The chain joins TRBV28 to TRBJ2-7; D perhaps matches TRBD2 (5 bases). The CDR3 has 13 residues. Trimming cost V 5 bases and J 4 bases, with 12 bases left between them. Germline V lookup: CDR1 MDHEN, CDR2 SYDVKM. The CDR3 loop reads CASSPPGMYEQYV. CDR3 DNA: TGTGCCAGCAGTCCACCGGGGATGTACGAGCAGTACGTC.

The chain links TRBV11-2 to TRBJ2-5, with 9 bases aligning to TRBD1. This CDR3 is built from 15 residues. The V gene's germline CDR1 is SGHAT and CDR2 FQNNGV. Trimming took 1 base from V and 4 from J; bases not matched to a gene: 4. The CDR3: CASSLGQGVPETQYF. The CDR3 nucleotides are TGTGCCAGCAGCTTAGGACAGGGGGTTCCAGAGACCCAGTACTTC.

Comments on this clone: This same CDR3 is encoded by further DNA sequences in the sample. This chain connects TRBV5-6 to TRBJ2-3; D unresolved. Trimming cost V 4 bases and J 5 bases, with 14 bases left between them. Per germline, CDR1 SGHDT and CDR2 YYEEEE. This CDR3 region has 14 residues. The CDR3 sequence is CASSKRTLKDTQYF. CDR3 coding DNA: TGTGCCAGCAGCAAGCGCACTCTTAAAGATACGCAGTATTTT.

The chain joins TRBV19 to TRBJ1-5, with D possibly matching TRBD1 (6 bases). V dropped 2 bases and J dropped 0 bases, with 8 bases sitting between them. Germline lookup yields CDR1 LNHDA and CDR2 SQIVND (reference sequence). The CDR3 is made up of 15 amino acids. The CDR3 is CASSIRGYSNQPQHF. In DNA form, the CDR3 reads TGTGCCAGTAGTATAAGGGGGTATAGCAATCAGCCCCAGCATTTT.

J is TRBJ2-1 and V is TRBV25-1; TRBD1 might be the D (5 bases). The CDR3 sequence is 13 residues long. The germline V gene encodes CDR1 MGHDK and CDR2 SYGVNS. Trimming left V 2 bases short and J 6 bases short, with 8 bases between. The DNA of the CDR3 is TGTGCCAGCAGTGAAGGGGCTAGCAATGAGCAGTTCTTC. Residues: CASSEGASNEQFF.

The chain couples TRBV19 to TRBJ2-2, with D possibly TRBD2 on 6 matching bases. Germline CDR1 reads LNHDA; CDR2 reads SQIVND (reference sequence). V gave up 3 bases and J gave up 5 bases, with 7 bases separating them. The CDR3 is 13 residues long. This chain's CDR3 is CASSIGGTGELFF. CDR3 nucleotides: TGTGCCAGTAGTATCGGGGGTACCGGGGAGCTGTTTTTT.

The rearrangement joins TRBV18 to TRBJ1-1; no definite D call. The length of the CDR3 is 16 residues. Germline V CDR1 and CDR2: KGHSH, LQKENI. V shed 1 base and J shed 4 bases, with 16 bases lying between them. The CDR3 sequence: CASSPLGSPAGTEAFF. For the CDR3, the DNA is TGTGCCAGCTCACCACTGGGCAGCCCGGCGGGCACTGAAGCTTTCTTT.

This clone appeared a single time. The V and J genes are TRBV3-1 (or the pseudogene TRBV3-2) and TRBJ2-3, with D perhaps TRBD1 (5 bases). The length of the CDR3 is 15 residues. The V gene's germline CDR1 is LGHDT and CDR2 YNNKEL (reference sequence). V was pared by 4 bases and J by 2 bases, with 13 bases between. CDR3 amino acids: CASSPRQSITDTQYF. The CDR3 region has the DNA TGTGCCAGCAGCCCCCGACAGAGTATCACAGATACGCAGTATTTT.

This chain joins TRBV6-5 and TRBJ1-5; D uncertain. Germline V CDR1 and CDR2: MNHEY, SVGAGI. V was cut by 0 bases and J by 7 bases, with 7 bases left in between. The CDR3 extends over 13 amino acids. CDR3 DNA sequence: TGTGCCAGCAGTTACTCGACGGGACAGCCCCAGCATTTT. Its translation is CASSYSTGQPQHF.

This rearrangement joins TRBV19 to TRBJ1-2, with a tentative D call TRBD1 (5 bases). This CDR3 has 14 amino acids. Trimming took 10 bases from V and 8 from J, leaving 23 bases between them. Per germline, CDR1 LNHDA and CDR2 SQIVND (reference sequence). As DNA, the CDR3 is TGTGCCACCAAGGAGATTGGGAACAGGCAGGGCTACACCTTC. The encoded protein is CATKEIGNRQGYTF.

The chain joins TRBV15 to TRBJ1-6, with unresolved D. Germline V gene lookup returns CDR1 LNHNV and CDR2 YYDKDF (reference sequence). V lost 4 bases, J lost 9 bases, and 16 bases lay in between. This CDR3 is built from 15 residues. The CDR3 DNA sequence: TGTGCCACCAGCACCCGGTCGGCTGGCGGTTCACCCCTCCACTTT. This encodes CATSTRSAGGSPLHF.

This rearrangement joins TRBV7-9 to TRBJ1-2, with D perhaps matching TRBD1 (5 bases). The CDR3 is 15 amino acids. CDR1 and CDR2 (germline): SEHNR, FQNEAQ (reference sequence). Trimming shortened V by 5 bases and J by 3 bases, and 16 bases separated the two germline ends. The CDR3: CASSLTQGRDYGYTF. In DNA form, the CDR3 reads TGTGCCAGCAGCCTAACGCAGGGCAGGGACTATGGCTACACCTTC.

The chain employs TRBV13 and TRBJ2-4; perhaps TRBD1 as D (6 bases). The CDR3 runs to 13 residues. Between the trimmed V and J ends, which lost 2 bases and 4 bases, there was a span of 6 bases. Per germline, CDR1 PRHDT and CDR2 FYEKMQ (reference sequence). The CDR3 DNA sequence: TGTGCCAGCAGCTTAACAGGGAAAAACATTCAGTACTTC. Its protein product is CASSLTGKNIQYF.

Note on this clone: This same CDR3 is encoded by further DNA sequences in the sample. The J gene is TRBJ1-4, the V gene TRBV5-1; D is perhaps TRBD1 (6 bases). The CDR3 sequence is 13 residues long. Germline CDR1 reads SGHRS; CDR2 reads YFSETQ. Trimming took 5 bases from V and 3 from J, leaving 8 bases between them. The CDR3 DNA is TGCGCCAGCAGACAGGGTCCTAATGAAAAACTGTTTTTT. Translated, it gives CASRQGPNEKLFF.

The rearrangement links TRBV18 to TRBJ1-2, with unresolved D. The CDR3 contains 14 residues. V lost 2 bases, J lost 1 base, and 8 bases lay in between. Germline CDR1 KGHSH, CDR2 LQKENI. The CDR3 reads CASSPYGVNYGYTF. The CDR3 DNA follows: TGTGCCAGCTCACCATACGGGGTTAACTATGGCTACACCTTC.

V usage is TRBV6-2 or TRBV6-3 and J usage is TRBJ1-1; 8 bases match TRBD1. V dropped 5 bases and J dropped 1; count of bases not matched to a gene: 3. The germline CDR1 and CDR2 sequences are MNHEY and SVGEGT. The CDR3 extends over 14 amino acids. The CDR3 region is CASSRDRRNTEAFF. DNA of the CDR3: TGTGCCAGCAGTAGGGACAGGAGGAACACTGAAGCTTTCTTT.

J is TRBJ1-5 and V is TRBV7-2; D is possibly TRBD1 (6 bases). Trimming stripped 5 bases from V and 7 bases from J, with 12 bases between. CDR1 is SGHTA and CDR2 is FQGNSA in the germline V gene. The CDR3 length is 13 residues. CDR3 DNA: TGTGCCAGCAGCCTAAATGGGGGCCAGCCCCAGCATTTT. Translation gives CASSLNGGQPQHF.